The 10 T cell receptor beta chains reported below all come from one sample, sequenced in a study of blood T cell repertoires in COVID-19. This table comes from immunoSEQ multiplex PCR, and its TCRdb copy is limited to in-frame clones, with some not included. Of under 200,000 clones listed, about 88% are singletons. Sequencing input: peripheral blood. These TCRs come from an elderly woman in a cohort sampled during active or convalescent COVID-19.

The chain links TRBV2 to TRBJ2-1, with D possibly being TRBD1 (6 bases). The V end was cut by 7 bases, the J end by 6 bases, with 19 bases between. The length of the CDR3 is 15 residues. The germline CDR1 and CDR2 sequences are SNHLY and FYNNEI. This chain's CDR3 is CASKVPPGQPNEQFF. CDR3 sequence (DNA): TGTGCCAGCAAAGTCCCGCCGGGACAACCCAATGAGCAGTTCTTC.

The CDR3 coding sequence is TGCGCCAGCAGCCAACTTCCGGGACGGACAGGTGAGCAGTTCTTC. It translates to CASSQLPGRTGEQFF. This chain links TRBV4-1 with TRBJ2-1; 7 positions agree with TRBD1. CDR3 size: 15 residues. With 2 bases clipped from V and 9 bases from J, the junction kept 10 bases outside the gene matches. Germline loops: CDR1 MGHRA, CDR2 YSYEKL.

This chain connects TRBV19 to TRBJ1-4; TRBD1 might be the D (6 bases). Trimming cost V 4 bases and J 0 bases, with 12 bases left between them. Germline CDR1 reads LNHDA; CDR2 reads SQIVND (reference sequence). This CDR3 comprises 16 residues. The CDR3 loop reads CASSTIQGATNEKLFF. The CDR3 DNA reads TGTGCCAGTAGTACCATACAGGGTGCAACTAATGAAAAACTGTTTTTT.

There are a few counts of this clone. V is TRBV11-2 and J is TRBJ1-1; 8 nucleotides line up with TRBD1. The germline CDR1 and CDR2 sequences are SGHAT and FQNNGV. The V and J ends lost 5 bases and 7 bases, in that order; junction bases with no gene match: 6. The CDR3 totals 13 residues. CDR3 sequence: CASSRDRGGEAFF. DNA for the CDR3: TGTGCCAGCAGCCGAGACAGGGGAGGTGAAGCTTTCTTT. The whole variable domain, filled in from reference TRBV11-2 and TRBJ1-1, reads EAGVAQSPRYKIIEKRQSVAFWCNPISGHATLYWYQQILGQGPKLLIQFQNNGVVDDSQLPKDRFSAERLKGVDSTLKIQPAKLEDSAVYLCASSRDRGGEAFFGQGTRLTVV.

The chain recombines TRBV7-8 with TRBJ1-5; TRBD1 matches at 9 bases. Trimming at V came to 0 bases and at J to 4 bases, leaving 1 base not matched to a gene. Germline V lookup: CDR1 SGHVS, CDR2 FQNEAQ. The CDR3 totals 15 residues. The CDR3, as DNA: TGTGCCAGCAGCTTAGCGGGGACAGGGAATCAGCCCCAGCATTTT. Encoded protein: CASSLAGTGNQPQHF.

The V and J genes are TRBV28 and TRBJ2-2, with D possibly being TRBD1 (6 bases). The germline V and J ends were trimmed by 1 base and 2 bases, with 11 bases remaining between them. CDR1 and CDR2 from the germline V gene are MDHEN and SYDVKM. The CDR3 has 16 residues. CDR3 sequence: CASSLLGAGNTGELFF. The CDR3 nucleotides are TGTGCCAGCAGTTTATTGGGGGCTGGAAACACCGGGGAGCTGTTTTTT.

The rearrangement links TRBV14 to TRBJ2-4; 14 bases fit TRBD2. The germline V gene has CDR1 SGHDN and CDR2 FVKESK. The CDR3 has 20 residues. V shed 1 base, J shed 0 bases, and the junction held 8 bases outside the gene matches. DNA for the CDR3: TGTGCCAGCAGCCAAGGAGGACTAGCGGGGGGAAATCTAGCCAAAAACATTCAGTACTTC. Its translation is CASSQGGLAGGNLAKNIQYF. The full variable domain, with the rest looked up from reference TRBV14 and TRBJ2-4, is EAGVTQFPSHSVIEKGQTVTLRCDPISGHDNLYWYRRVMGKEIKFLLHFVKESKQDESGMPNNRFLAERTGGTYSTLKVQPAELEDSGVYFCASSQGGLAGGNLAKNIQYFGAGTRLSVL.

The chain couples TRBV3-1 (or the pseudogene TRBV3-2) to TRBJ1-1, with unresolved D. Germline lookup yields CDR1 LGHDT and CDR2 YNNKEL (reference sequence). The CDR3 contains 14 residues. V was shortened by 3 bases and J by 5 bases, with 13 bases between the two germline ends. CDR3 in DNA: TGTGCCAGCAGCCACCTCGGAGGGCAAACTGAAGCTTTCTTT. It is translated as CASSHLGGQTEAFF.

J is TRBJ2-1 and V is TRBV4-2, with a weak D call TRBD2 (5 bases). Germline values: CDR1 LGHNA, CDR2 YNFKEQ. Trimming stripped 2 bases from V and 1 base from J, with 18 bases between. The CDR3 loop spans 18 amino acids. CDR3 sequence reads: CASSQLSWPGGSYNEQFF. CDR3 in DNA: TGTGCCAGCAGCCAATTGTCTTGGCCCGGCGGGTCCTACAATGAGCAGTTCTTC.

The V and J genes are TRBV28 and TRBJ1-5; D is perhaps TRBD1 (6 bases). The germline V gene encodes CDR1 MDHEN and CDR2 SYDVKM. CDR3 length equals 17 residues. The V end was cut by 2 bases, the J end by 3 bases, with 17 bases between. Here the CDR3 reads CASSLGTGYGNNQPQHF. The CDR3 DNA sequence: TGTGCCAGCAGTTTAGGAACAGGGTACGGGAACAATCAGCCCCAGCATTTT.